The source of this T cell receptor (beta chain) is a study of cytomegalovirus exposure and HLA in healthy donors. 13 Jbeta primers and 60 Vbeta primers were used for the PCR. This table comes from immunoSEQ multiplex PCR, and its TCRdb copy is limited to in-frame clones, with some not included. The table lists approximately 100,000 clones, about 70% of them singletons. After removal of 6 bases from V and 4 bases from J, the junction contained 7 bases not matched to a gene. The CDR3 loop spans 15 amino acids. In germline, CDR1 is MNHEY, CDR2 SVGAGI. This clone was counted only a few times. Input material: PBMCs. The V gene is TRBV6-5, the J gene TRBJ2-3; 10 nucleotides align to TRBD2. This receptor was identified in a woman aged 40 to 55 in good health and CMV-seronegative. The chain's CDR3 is CASSRLAGAPDTQYF. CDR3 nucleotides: TGTGCCAGCAGCCGGCTAGCGGGAGCCCCAGATACGCAGTATTTT.